This is a list of T cell receptor beta chains from one sample in a study of cytomegalovirus exposure and HLA in healthy donors. Profiling relied on immunoSEQ multiplex PCR, and the TCRdb table lists in-frame clones only, not all of them. The sample lists 80,000 to 100,000 clones; around 67% were seen once. The source material was PBMCs. The receptors here all came from a man aged 50-60 years in good health and CMV-seronegative. Both conserved end residues are part of each CDR3. Fields, in order: clone size, D gene, V gene, J gene, CDR3 protein, CDR3 DNA. A D gene is named only where the DNA matches it firmly. Size values are once, few and many counts, or a class for expanded clones, and some rows have none.

NA,TRBD1,TRBV7-6,TRBJ1-1,CASSFQQGVNTEAFF,TGTGCCAGCAGCTTTCAGCAGGGGGTGAACACTGAAGCTTTCTTT
NA,NA,TRBV6-1,TRBJ2-2,CASSVEQTNTGELFF,TGTGCCAGCAGTGTTGAACAGACGAACACCGGGGAGCTGTTTTTT
NA,NA,TRBV6-1,TRBJ1-2,CASRSGAYGYTF,TGTGCCAGCAGGTCGGGAGCTTATGGCTACACCTTC
NA,NA,TRBV5-1,TRBJ2-1,CASSFGQMSLDEQFF,TGCGCCAGCAGCTTCGGACAGATGAGTCTAGATGAGCAGTTCTTC
NA,NA,TRBV5-6,TRBJ2-5,CASSFSGLETQYF,TGTGCCAGCAGCTTTTCAGGGCTGGAGACCCAGTACTTC
NA,NA,TRBV5-1,TRBJ2-1,CASSLGGGRNEQFF,TGCGCCAGCAGCTTGGGCGGCGGCCGCAATGAGCAGTTCTTC
NA,TRBD2,TRBV19,TRBJ2-5,CASSIGTTLQETQYF,TGTGCCAGTAGTATCGGGACTACCCTCCAAGAGACCCAGTACTTC
NA,NA,TRBV5-6,TRBJ2-7,CASSRRSAGLYEQYF,TGTGCCAGCAGCAGAAGGTCGGCGGGTCTTTACGAGCAGTACTTC
NA,TRBD2,TRBV18,TRBJ2-3,CASSPLLAGNTDTQYF,TGTGCCAGCTCACCATTGCTAGCGGGGAACACAGATACGCAGTATTTT
NA,NA,TRBV5-6,TRBJ2-3,CASSPRRGGTDTQYF,TGTGCCAGCAGCCCCCGCAGGGGAGGCACAGATACGCAGTATTTT
few,NA,TRBV4-1,TRBJ2-5,CASSQVSSWRRQETQYF,TGCGCCAGCAGCCAAGTTTCTAGCTGGAGGCGACAAGAGACCCAGTACTTC
few,TRBD1,TRBV2,TRBJ1-2,CASSGQGEGYTF,TGTGCCAGCAGCGGACAGGGCGAGGGCTACACCTTC
NA,TRBD1,TRBV5-8,TRBJ1-1,CASTLPRTGLNTEAFF,TGTGCCAGCACTTTACCCCGGACAGGTCTGAACACTGAAGCTTTCTTT
NA,TRBD1,TRBV10-2,TRBJ1-2,CASAPGQRINYGYTF,TGCGCCAGTGCACCGGGACAGCGAATTAACTATGGCTACACCTTC
NA,NA,TRBV9,TRBJ2-7,CASSVVPSYEQYF,TGTGCCAGCAGCGTAGTACCCAGCTACGAGCAGTACTTC
few,NA,TRBV2,TRBJ2-2,CASSVQGSTGELFF,TGTGCCAGCAGTGTACAGGGAAGCACCGGGGAGCTGTTTTTT
NA,NA,TRBV18,TRBJ1-1,CASSPPGANTEAFF,TGTGCCAGCTCACCACCGGGGGCGAATACTGAAGCTTTCTTT
NA,NA,TRBV15,TRBJ1-6,CATSRDRQVVSPLHF,TGTGCCACCAGCAGAGATCGGCAGGTGGTTTCACCCCTCCACTTT
few,TRBD1,TRBV19,TRBJ1-2,CASSISPQGAFYGYTF,TGTGCCAGTAGTATATCCCCACAGGGGGCGTTTTATGGCTACACCTTC
few,NA,TRBV6-1,TRBJ2-7,CASSHRATYEQYF,TGTGCCAGCAGTCACAGGGCAACCTACGAGCAGTACTTC
NA,NA,TRBV9,TRBJ2-5,CASSVGERQETQYF,TGTGCCAGCAGCGTAGGGGAGAGACAAGAGACCCAGTACTTC
NA,TRBD1,TRBV27,TRBJ1-3,CASSKPPDRAKPPSGNTIYF,TGTGCCAGCAGTAAACCTCCGGACAGGGCCAAACCGCCCTCTGGAAACACCATATATTTT
NA,TRBD1,TRBV27,TRBJ2-7,CATWTGGLHEQYF,TGTGCCACCTGGACAGGGGGACTGCACGAGCAGTACTTC
NA,NA,TRBV7-9,TRBJ2-6,CASSPPTGGANVLTF,TGTGCCAGCAGCCCTCCCACAGGTGGGGCCAACGTCCTGACTTTC
NA,NA,TRBV19,TRBJ1-5,CATLPPGRQPQHF,TGTGCCACCCTCCCCCCAGGGAGGCAGCCCCAGCATTTT
few,NA,TRBV6-1,TRBJ1-4,CASRIPGANNEKLFF,TGTGCCAGCAGGATCCCGGGTGCGAATAATGAAAAACTGTTTTTT
few,NA,TRBV6-1,TRBJ1-5,CASRSYSNQPQHF,TGTGCCAGCAGGAGTTATAGCAATCAGCCCCAGCATTTT
once,NA,TRBV28,TRBJ2-4,CAIQGSRQLGRWAKNIQYF,TGTGCCATTCAGGGAAGCCGACAGTTGGGGAGGTGGGCCAAAAACATTCAGTACTTC
NA,TRBD1,TRBV18,TRBJ2-3,CASSPRQGGSTDTQYF,TGTGCCAGCTCACCTCGACAGGGGGGAAGCACAGATACGCAGTATTTT
NA,TRBD1,TRBV7-9,TRBJ2-5,CASSLAWTGEETQYF,TGTGCCAGCAGCTTAGCCTGGACAGGGGAAGAGACCCAGTACTTC
few,NA,TRBV27,TRBJ1-5,CASSLRDNNQPQHF,TGTGCCAGCAGTTTGAGGGACAACAATCAGCCCCAGCATTTT
NA,NA,TRBV4-1,TRBJ2-1,CASSPILRGRGEQFF,TGCGCCAGCAGCCCCATCCTGCGAGGGCGAGGTGAGCAGTTCTTC
once,NA,TRBV28,TRBJ1-5,CASSLRGLGNQPQHF,TGTGCCAGCAGTTTAAGGGGATTGGGCAATCAGCCCCAGCATTTT
NA,TRBD1,TRBV6-6,TRBJ1-5,CASSTRDRGNQPQHF,TGTGCCAGCAGTACCCGGGACAGGGGCAATCAGCCCCAGCATTTT
NA,TRBD1,TRBV27,TRBJ1-2,CASMGDRGVGYTF,TGTGCCAGCATGGGGGACAGGGGGGTTGGCTACACCTTC
NA,TRBD1,TRBV28,TRBJ2-2,CASSTHIRDRGYTGELFF,TGTGCCAGCAGTACACACATTAGGGACAGGGGATACACCGGGGAGCTGTTTTTT
few,TRBD2,TRBV5-1,TRBJ2-1,CASSVGLAGGLDEQFF,TGCGCCAGCAGCGTGGGGCTAGCGGGAGGGCTTGATGAGCAGTTCTTC
NA,NA,TRBV15,TRBJ2-7,CATSTTYEQYF,TGTGCCACCAGCACCACCTACGAGCAGTACTTC
NA,NA,TRBV7-2,TRBJ2-7,CASKGGTYEQYF,TGTGCCAGCAAGGGGGGGACCTACGAGCAGTACTTC
NA,TRBD1,TRBV28,TRBJ1-2,CASSLLSVRGNYGYTF,TGTGCCAGCAGTTTACTATCCGTCAGGGGGAACTATGGCTACACCTTC
NA,NA,TRBV18,TRBJ2-7,CASSPGTSGEQYF,TGTGCCAGCTCACCCGGGACTTCCGGGGAGCAGTACTTC
few,NA,TRBV6-1,TRBJ1-2,CASSGRQLLGYTF,TGTGCCAGCAGTGGGAGACAGCTTCTGGGCTACACCTTC
NA,NA,TRBV7-2,TRBJ2-7,CASSFRGAQTVEQYF,TGTGCCAGCAGCTTTCGGGGGGCCCAGACGGTTGAGCAGTACTTC
NA,NA,TRBV11-2,TRBJ2-7,CASRSSVVSYEQYF,TGTGCCAGCAGATCTAGTGTGGTTTCCTACGAGCAGTACTTC
NA,NA,TRBV2,TRBJ1-4,CASSERHSNEKLFF,TGTGCCAGCAGTGAGCGGCATTCTAATGAAAAACTGTTTTTT
few,NA,TRBV7-6,TRBJ2-7,CASSLGMTGTYEQYF,TGTGCCAGCAGCTTGGGGATGACAGGAACCTACGAGCAGTACTTC
once,TRBD2,TRBV19,TRBJ2-7,CASSISGLAKSYEQYF,TGTGCCAGTAGTATTTCAGGACTAGCCAAATCCTACGAGCAGTACTTC
once,NA,TRBV6-1,TRBJ1-5,CASTNHGGDQPQHF,TGTGCCAGCACAAATCACGGGGGGGATCAGCCCCAGCATTTT
NA,NA,TRBV7-6,TRBJ2-1,CASSLRPGPYNEQFF,TGTGCCAGCAGCTTAAGACCAGGGCCGTACAATGAGCAGTTCTTC
NA,TRBD1,TRBV28,TRBJ2-7,CASSSGQGYEQYF,TGTGCCAGCAGTTCCGGACAGGGATACGAGCAGTACTTC
NA,NA,TRBV7-9,TRBJ2-7,CSSSRGDWYEQYF,TGTTCCAGCAGTCGCGGGGACTGGTACGAGCAGTACTTC
once,NA,TRBV7-9,TRBJ1-1,CASSLEGFGEAFF,TGTGCCAGCAGCTTAGAGGGGTTCGGCGAAGCTTTCTTT